The sequence of this T cell receptor beta chain was determined in a study of CD8+ T cells in alopecia areata (dated by TCRdb to the late 2010s). In the study overall: Skin from C3H/HeJ donors aged 6-12 months with spontaneous alopecia was grafted onto female C3H/HeJ recipients aged roughly 6-11 weeks. In both human patients and the C3H/HeJ mouse model, the study applied high-throughput TCRbeta sequencing to look at T cell clonal expansion in alopecia areata. Human TCRbeta sequencing covered scalp tissue and sorted CD4+ and CD8+ peripheral blood T cells from patchy and totalis/universalis alopecia areata patients and healthy controls. Scalp clonality was compared across normal scalp (n=4), patchy alopecia areata scalp (n=8), and alopecia totalis/universalis scalp (n=8). RNA came from the PAXgene miRNA kit for fixed scalp, the miRNeasy kit for PBMCs, and the RNeasy kit for mouse skin. Amplification of TCRbeta CDR3 regions was done by immunoSEQ multiplex PCR using 35 Vbeta forward primers and 13 Jbeta reverse primers.

Including the terminal cysteine and phenylalanine, the CDR3 comprises 14 residues. The DNA has 30 bases, all within the CDR3, and is read from base 1. CDR1 NSQYPW and CDR2 LRSPGD were looked up in the germline V gene (reference sequence). V is reduced by 2 bases and J by 2 bases, leaving a spacing of 9 bases between them. The library was obtained by the immunoSEQ multiplex PCR assay. To provide template for TCR sequencing, every sample had RNA extracted and reverse transcribed into cDNA. SuperScript III was used to make first-strand cDNA, primed with a 2:1 mix of oligo-dT and random hexamers. A synthetic immune receptor repertoire was used to gauge amplification bias, and whatever bias remained was removed computationally. Libraries were sequenced on Illumina HiSeq with 60 bp reads covering the CDR3, read from J toward V. In the paper's pipeline: After raw reads were preprocessed to remove errors, the CDR3 was defined following IMGT conventions as running from the conserved cysteine to phenylalanine. Clonality was calculated as 1 minus Shannon entropy normalized by log2 of the number of productive unique TCRs. Whether each scalp clone was CD4 or CD8 was inferred by checking scalp TCRbeta sequences against the CD4 and CD8 repertoires from sorted blood. TCRdb carries this immuneACCESS record with in-frame sequences only. Its versions omit some clonotypes, under half of them owing to an unresolved V gene in the studies checked, with the rest unexplained. V and J calls plus clone size are reproduced from that table; the DNA served to infer D and trimming. This sample is represented by over 8,500 clones, with no singletons among them. The ten biggest clones cover around 19% of the sample.

As a fraction of the sample, this clone is medium-sized (0.01 to 0.1%). The specificity of this receptor is unknown. Mouse gene names and germline sequences are used here. Read sequence stops 4 residues before the CDR3 end, and the germline J gene provides the missing end. Overall study results and their limits: Compared with normal scalp, lesional scalp had higher clonality and more expanded CD8+ clones, particularly in alopecia totalis/universalis, a pattern that suggests antigenic drive. Scalp TCR repertoire analysis is complicated because resident alphabeta T cells in normal human skin are also sequenced, whereas mouse skin is dominated by gammadelta T cells. Compared with mice, TCR sequences shared between patients were less clear, possibly partly because of HLA diversity across the patient population.

Cells from mouse cutaneous lymph nodes were pooled, stained for CD4, CD8alpha, NKG2D, NKG2ACE and other markers, and then sorted on a BD Influx. Material: CD8+ T cells sorted from a lymph node. The clonotype comes from a C3H/HeJ mouse with alopecia areata. The MHC haplotype carried by mice of this strain is H2-k. The chain uses TRBV1 and TRBJ1-1; the D gene is possibly TRBD1, with 5 bases matching. CDR3 bases read: TGCACCTGCAGTGCAAAGGACACCAACACA. Translated, this gives CTCSAKDTNT. The whole CDR3 is CTCSAKDTNTEVFF.